The entry below gives a single T cell receptor (beta chain) sequence along with its context. Trimming cost V 0 bases and J 2 bases, with 17 bases left between them. The CDR3 is 17 residues long. CDR1 is MNHEY and CDR2 is SVGEGT in the germline V gene. These data belong to a study of blood T cell repertoires in COVID-19. Study as a whole: Specimens from acute and convalescent COVID-19 originated in the United States, Italy and Spain. Nucleic acid was either cDNA or gDNA, and it came from T cells, B-cell-depleted T cells, or PBMCs.

Methods used by the authors: Nucleated cell counts were estimated from reference gene primer amplification. Clones were read by immunoSEQ multiplex PCR, and TCRdb kept only the in-frame ones, dropping some. The V and J calls and the clone size are those of that table, but D and trimming were determined from the DNA. The sample includes some 64,000 clones, around 77% of them seen just once. Sequencing was performed on peripheral blood. The origin of this receptor is a man aged 80 or over with active or convalescent COVID-19. This chain connects TRBV6-2 or TRBV6-3 to TRBJ2-7; D possibly corresponds to TRBD1 (6 bases). The CDR3 loop is CASSYSNYGTRTYEQYF. CDR3 DNA sequence: TGTGCCAGCAGTTACTCGAACTATGGGACACGCACCTACGAGCAGTACTTC.